This TCR beta chain was identified during a study of patients and donors after allogeneic stem cell transplantation. The CDR3 is 18 residues long. CDR1 is SGHVS and CDR2 is FNYEAQ in the germline V gene. V gave up 1 base and J gave up 4 bases; unmatched junction bases: 7. This clonotype has at least ten counts. Using its own MiXCR run on the RT-PCR reads, TCRdb lists one record per CDR3 protein. The data show about 19,000 distinct CDR3 sequences, 4.5% to 6% seen once. J is TRBJ2-3 and V is TRBV7-6; TRBD2 agrees at 14 bases. The sequenced sample consisted of blood, either unsorted or a sorted T cell fraction (not recorded which). The receptor was isolated from a human donor who was either an allogeneic HSCT recipient or a stem cell or donor lymphocyte infusion donor (not recorded which). It is not recorded whose cells these are; they may come from a transplant donor. The CDR3 reads CASSLEFPGLAGADTQYF. The DNA of the CDR3 is TGTGCCAGCAGCTTAGAGTTCCCGGGACTAGCGGGAGCAGATACGCAGTATTTT. Full variable domain (remainder filled in from reference TRBV7-6 and TRBJ2-3): GAGVSQSPRYKVTKRGQDVALRCDPISGHVSLYWYRQALGQGPEFLTYFNYEAQQDKSGLPNDRFSAERPEGSISTLTIQRTEQRDSAMYRCASSLEFPGLAGADTQYFGPGTRLTVL.